A single sample is the source of the 5 T cell receptor beta chains below, sequenced in a study of blood T cells in healthy people across ages. Sample-barcoded 5' priming and a J-beta primer mix drove a second PCR of 7 to 11 cycles. TCRdb re-called the 5' RACE reads with MiXCR, one entry per CDR3 protein. The data show under 850,000 distinct CDR3 sequences, approximately 35% seen once. Sequenced material: blood. The receptors come from a man aged 18 to 29 in good health.

The CDR3 region is CSVVAEDYGYTF. The DNA of the CDR3 is TGCAGCGTTGTGGCAGAAGACTATGGCTACACCTTC. The gene calls are TRBV29-1 and TRBJ1-2; no firm D call. The V gene's germline CDR1 is SQVTM and CDR2 ANQGSEA. The CDR3 is made up of 12 amino acids. Trimming stripped 4 bases from V and 3 bases from J, with 9 bases between. Based on the CDR3 plus reference TRBV29-1 and TRBJ1-2, the full variable domain is SAVISQKPSRDICQRGTSLTIQCQVDSQVTMMFWYRQQPGQSLTLIATANQGSEATYESGFVIDKFPISRPNLTFSTLTVSNMSPEDSSIYLCSVVAEDYGYTFGSGTRLTVV.

On this clonotype itself: A clone one base away is much larger, so this may be a read error. The V gene is TRBV4-1, the J gene TRBJ2-1; the D is unclear. The germline V gene encodes CDR1 MGHRA and CDR2 YSYEKL. The V end lost 0 bases, the J end lost 5 bases, and 11 bases lay between the germline ends. The CDR3 sequence is 15 residues long. CDR3 sequence: CASSQDGPTHNEQFF. CDR3 nucleotides: TGCGCCAGCAGCCAAGATGGGCCGACCCACAATGAGCAGTTCTTC.

The gene calls are TRBV28 and TRBJ1-5, with 8 positions matching TRBD1. Germline lookup yields CDR1 MDHEN and CDR2 SYDVKM. V was clipped by 3 bases and J by 9 bases; unmatched bases: 7. This CDR3 region has 14 residues. CDR3 sequence: CASSLGTGGLPQHF. CDR3 in DNA: TGTGCCAGCAGTTTGGGGACAGGTGGTTTGCCCCAGCATTTT. Complete variable domain (other parts from reference TRBV28 and TRBJ1-5): DVKVTQSSRYLVKRTGEKVFLECVQDMDHENMFWYRQDPGLGLRLIYFSYDVKMKEKGDIPEGYSVSREKKERFSLILESASTNQTSMYLCASSLGTGGLPQHFGDGTRLSIL.

This clonotype was detected a few times. The V call is TRBV9, the J call TRBJ1-1; no reliable D call. CDR1 is SGDLS and CDR2 is YYNGEE in the germline V gene. The CDR3 length is 16 residues. V was shortened by 0 bases and J by 2 bases, with 14 bases between the two germline ends. CDR3 DNA: TGTGCCAGCAGCGTAGTGCTGGGAGCGGGAAACACTGAAGCTTTCTTT. Its protein product is CASSVVLGAGNTEAFF.

The rearrangement joins TRBV20-1 to TRBJ2-1, with 10 bases aligning to TRBD2. This CDR3 region has 19 residues. After removal of 6 bases from V and 5 bases from J, the junction contained 22 bases not matched to a gene. The germline V gene has CDR1 DFQATT and CDR2 SNEGSKA (reference sequence). The CDR3 region is CSAMGPFLAGALDHNEQFF. The CDR3, as DNA: TGCAGTGCCATGGGTCCGTTTCTAGCGGGGGCCCTGGATCACAATGAGCAGTTCTTC.